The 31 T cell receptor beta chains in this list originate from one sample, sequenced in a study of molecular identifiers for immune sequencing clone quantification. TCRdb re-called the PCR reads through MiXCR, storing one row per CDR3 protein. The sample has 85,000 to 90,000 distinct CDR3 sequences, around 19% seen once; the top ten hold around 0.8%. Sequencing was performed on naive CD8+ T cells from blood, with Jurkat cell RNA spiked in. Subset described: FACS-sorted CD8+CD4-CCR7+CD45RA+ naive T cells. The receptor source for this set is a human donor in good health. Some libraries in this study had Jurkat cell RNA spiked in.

The CDR3 reads CASSLGLEGNQETQYF. The CDR3, as DNA: TGTGCCAGCAGCCTCGGACTAGAGGGGAACCAAGAGACCCAGTACTTC. This chain uses TRBV13 with TRBJ2-5; 7 positions match TRBD2. V lost 5 bases and J lost 0; bases outside the gene matches: 9. Germline values: CDR1 PRHDT, CDR2 FYEKMQ (reference sequence). CDR3 length equals 16 residues. The whole variable domain, remainder taken from reference TRBV13 and TRBJ2-5, is AAGVIQSPRHLIKEKRETATLKCYPIPRHDTVYWYQQGPGQDPQFLISFYEKMQSDKGSIPDRFSAQQFSDYHSELNMSSLELGDSALYFCASSLGLEGNQETQYFGPGTRLLVL.

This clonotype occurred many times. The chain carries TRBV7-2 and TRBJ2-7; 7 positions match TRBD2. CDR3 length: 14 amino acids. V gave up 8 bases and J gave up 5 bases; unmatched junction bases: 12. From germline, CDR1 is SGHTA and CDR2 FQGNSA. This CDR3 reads CASRPWGGYHEQYF. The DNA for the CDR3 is TGTGCCAGCCGCCCCTGGGGGGGGTACCACGAGCAGTACTTC. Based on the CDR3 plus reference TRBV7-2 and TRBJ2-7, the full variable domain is GAGVSQSPSNKVTEKGKDVELRCDPISGHTALYWYRQSLGQGLEFLIYFQGNSAPDKSGLPSDRFSAERTGGSVSTLTIQRTQQEDSAVYLCASRPWGGYHEQYFGPGTRLTVT.

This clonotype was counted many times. This CDR3 is CASGQQGDSTEAFF. The CDR3 DNA reads TGTGCCAGCGGGCAACAGGGAGACAGCACTGAAGCTTTCTTT. This chain uses TRBV27 with TRBJ1-1; D may be TRBD1 (6 bases). This CDR3 is 14 amino acids long. The germline gives CDR1 MNHEY, CDR2 SMNVEV (reference sequence). Trimming pared 8 bases from V and 4 bases from J, leaving 17 bases between.

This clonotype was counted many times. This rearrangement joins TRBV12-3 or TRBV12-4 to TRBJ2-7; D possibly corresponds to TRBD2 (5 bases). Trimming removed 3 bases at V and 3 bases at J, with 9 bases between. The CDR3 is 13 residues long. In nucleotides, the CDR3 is TGTGCCAGCAGTTTCACTGACTACTACGAGCAGTACTTC. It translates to CASSFTDYYEQYF.

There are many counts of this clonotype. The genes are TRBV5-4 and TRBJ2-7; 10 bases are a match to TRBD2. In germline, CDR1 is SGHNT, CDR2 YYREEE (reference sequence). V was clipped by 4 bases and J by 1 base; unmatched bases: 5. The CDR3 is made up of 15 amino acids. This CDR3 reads CASSRKTSGSYEQYF. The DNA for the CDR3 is TGTGCCAGCAGCAGAAAGACTAGCGGGTCCTACGAGCAGTACTTC. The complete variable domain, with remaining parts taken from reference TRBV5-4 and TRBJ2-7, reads ETGVTQSPTHLIKTRGQQVTLRCSSQSGHNTVSWYQQALGQGPQFIFQYYREEENGRGNFPPRFSGLQFPNYSSELNVNALELDDSALYLCASSRKTSGSYEQYFGPGTRLTVT.

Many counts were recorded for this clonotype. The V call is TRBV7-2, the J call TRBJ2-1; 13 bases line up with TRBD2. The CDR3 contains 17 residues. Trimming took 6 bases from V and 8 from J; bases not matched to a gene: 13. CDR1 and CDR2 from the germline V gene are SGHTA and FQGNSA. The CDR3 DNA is TGTGCCAGCAGGGGACTAGCGGGAAGGGGGCTTGAGGATGAGCAGTTCTTC. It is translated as CASRGLAGRGLEDEQFF. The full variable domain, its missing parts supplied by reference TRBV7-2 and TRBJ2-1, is GAGVSQSPSNKVTEKGKDVELRCDPISGHTALYWYRQSLGQGLEFLIYFQGNSAPDKSGLPSDRFSAERTGGSVSTLTIQRTQQEDSAVYLCASRGLAGRGLEDEQFFGPGTRLTVL.

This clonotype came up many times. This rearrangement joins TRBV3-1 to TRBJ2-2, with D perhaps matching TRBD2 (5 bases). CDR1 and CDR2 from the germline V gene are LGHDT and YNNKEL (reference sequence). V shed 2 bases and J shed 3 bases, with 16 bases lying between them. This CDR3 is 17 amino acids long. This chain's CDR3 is CASSQIPKRGYTGELFF. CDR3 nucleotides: TGTGCCAGCAGCCAAATTCCCAAACGCGGGTACACCGGGGAGCTGTTTTTT.

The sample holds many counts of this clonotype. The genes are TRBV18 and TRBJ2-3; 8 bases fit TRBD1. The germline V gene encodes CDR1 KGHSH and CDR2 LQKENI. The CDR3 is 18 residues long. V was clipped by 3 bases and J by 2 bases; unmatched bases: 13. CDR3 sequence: CASSPPPGQETPTDTQYF. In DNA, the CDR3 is TGTGCCAGCTCACCCCCTCCGGGACAGGAGACCCCCACAGATACGCAGTATTTT.

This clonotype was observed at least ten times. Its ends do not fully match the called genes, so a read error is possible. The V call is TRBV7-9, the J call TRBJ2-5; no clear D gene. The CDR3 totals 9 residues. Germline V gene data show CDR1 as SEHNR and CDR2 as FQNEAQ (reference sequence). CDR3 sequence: CASSLESHF. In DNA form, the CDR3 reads TGTGCCAGCAGCTTAGAGTCTCACTTC. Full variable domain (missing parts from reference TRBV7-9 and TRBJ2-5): DTGVSQNPRHKITKRGQNVTFRCDPISEHNRLYWYRQTLGQGPEFLTYFQNEAQLEKSRLLSDRFSAERPKGSFSTLEIQRTEQGDSAMYLCASSLESHFGPGTRLLVL.

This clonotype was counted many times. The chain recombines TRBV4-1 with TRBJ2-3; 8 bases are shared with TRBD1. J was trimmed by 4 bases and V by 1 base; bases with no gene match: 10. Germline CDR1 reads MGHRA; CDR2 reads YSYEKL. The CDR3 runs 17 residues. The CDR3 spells CASSQVATGVFSDTQYF. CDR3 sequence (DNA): TGCGCCAGCAGCCAAGTCGCGACAGGGGTTTTTTCAGATACGCAGTATTTT.

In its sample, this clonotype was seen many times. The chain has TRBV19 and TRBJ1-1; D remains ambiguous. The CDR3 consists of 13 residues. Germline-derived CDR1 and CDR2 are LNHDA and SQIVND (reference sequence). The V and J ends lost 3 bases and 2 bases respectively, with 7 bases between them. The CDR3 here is CASSMYGNTEAFF. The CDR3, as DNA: TGTGCCAGTAGTATGTACGGAAACACTGAAGCTTTCTTT.

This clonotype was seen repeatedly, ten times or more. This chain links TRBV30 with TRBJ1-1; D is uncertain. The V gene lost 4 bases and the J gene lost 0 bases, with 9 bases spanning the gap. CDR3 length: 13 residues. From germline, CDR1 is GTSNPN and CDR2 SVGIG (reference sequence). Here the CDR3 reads CAWTGVMNTEAFF. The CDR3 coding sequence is TGTGCCTGGACAGGAGTAATGAACACTGAAGCTTTCTTT.

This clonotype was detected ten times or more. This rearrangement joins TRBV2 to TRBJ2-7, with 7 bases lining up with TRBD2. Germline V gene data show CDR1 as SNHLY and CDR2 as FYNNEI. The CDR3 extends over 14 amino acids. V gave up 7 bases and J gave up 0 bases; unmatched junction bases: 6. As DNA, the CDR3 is TGTGCCAGCACTATAGCGGGTTCCTCCTACGAGCAGTACTTC. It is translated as CASTIAGSSYEQYF. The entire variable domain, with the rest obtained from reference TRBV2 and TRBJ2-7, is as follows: EPEVTQTPSHQVTQMGQEVILRCVPISNHLYFYWYRQILGQKVEFLVSFYNNEISEKSEIFDDQFSVERPDGSNFTLKIRSTKLEDSAMYFCASTIAGSSYEQYFGPGTRLTVT.

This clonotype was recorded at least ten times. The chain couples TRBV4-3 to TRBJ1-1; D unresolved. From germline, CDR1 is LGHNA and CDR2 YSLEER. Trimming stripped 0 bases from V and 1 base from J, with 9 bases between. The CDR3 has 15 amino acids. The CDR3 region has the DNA TGCGCCAGCAGCCAAGAGAGATTCGCGAACACTGAAGCTTTCTTT. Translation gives CASSQERFANTEAFF.

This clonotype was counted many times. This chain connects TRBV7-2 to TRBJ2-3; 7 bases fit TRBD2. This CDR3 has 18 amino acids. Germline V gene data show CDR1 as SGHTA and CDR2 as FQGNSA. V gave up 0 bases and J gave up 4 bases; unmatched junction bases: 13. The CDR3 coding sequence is TGTGCCAGCAGCTTAGCGCTTCTGGTGGGCCGGGGGGCAGATACGCAGTATTTT. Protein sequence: CASSLALLVGRGADTQYF. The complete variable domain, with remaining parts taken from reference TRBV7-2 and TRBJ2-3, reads GAGVSQSPSNKVTEKGKDVELRCDPISGHTALYWYRQSLGQGLEFLIYFQGNSAPDKSGLPSDRFSAERTGGSVSTLTIQRTQQEDSAVYLCASSLALLVGRGADTQYFGPGTRLTVL.

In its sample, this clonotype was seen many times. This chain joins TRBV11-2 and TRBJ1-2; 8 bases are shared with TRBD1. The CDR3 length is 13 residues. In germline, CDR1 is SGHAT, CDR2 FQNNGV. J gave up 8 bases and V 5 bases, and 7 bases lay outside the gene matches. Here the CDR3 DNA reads TGTGCCAGCAGCCTCGGACAGGGCACAGGCTACACCTTC. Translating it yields CASSLGQGTGYTF.

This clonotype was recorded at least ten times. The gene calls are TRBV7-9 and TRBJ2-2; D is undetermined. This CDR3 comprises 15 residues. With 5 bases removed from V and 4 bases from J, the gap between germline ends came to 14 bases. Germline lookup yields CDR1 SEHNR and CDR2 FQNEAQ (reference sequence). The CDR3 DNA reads TGTGCCAGCAGCCTAACGGCAGGAACCACCGGGGAGCTGTTTTTT. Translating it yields CASSLTAGTTGELFF.

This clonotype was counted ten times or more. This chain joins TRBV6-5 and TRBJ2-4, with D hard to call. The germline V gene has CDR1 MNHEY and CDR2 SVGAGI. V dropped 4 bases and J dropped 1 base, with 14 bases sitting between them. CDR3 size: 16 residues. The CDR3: CASSFHPALAKNIQYF. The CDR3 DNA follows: TGTGCCAGCAGTTTCCACCCGGCCCTCGCCAAAAACATTCAGTACTTC.

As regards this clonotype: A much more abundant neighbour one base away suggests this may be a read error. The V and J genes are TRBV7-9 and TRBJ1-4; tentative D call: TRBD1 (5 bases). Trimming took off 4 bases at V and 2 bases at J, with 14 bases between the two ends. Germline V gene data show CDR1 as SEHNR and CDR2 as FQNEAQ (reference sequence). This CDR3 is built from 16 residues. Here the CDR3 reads CASSSGTFQTNEKLFF. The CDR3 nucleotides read TGTGCCAGCAGCTCAGGGACCTTCCAGACTAATGAAAAACTGTTTTTT.

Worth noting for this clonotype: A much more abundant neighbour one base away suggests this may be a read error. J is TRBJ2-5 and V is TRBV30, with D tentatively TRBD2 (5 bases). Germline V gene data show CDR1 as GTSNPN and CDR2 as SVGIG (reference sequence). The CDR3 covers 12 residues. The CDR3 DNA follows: TGTGCCTGGAAGGACTTCCTCCAGACCCTGTACTTC. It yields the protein CAWKDFLQTLYF.

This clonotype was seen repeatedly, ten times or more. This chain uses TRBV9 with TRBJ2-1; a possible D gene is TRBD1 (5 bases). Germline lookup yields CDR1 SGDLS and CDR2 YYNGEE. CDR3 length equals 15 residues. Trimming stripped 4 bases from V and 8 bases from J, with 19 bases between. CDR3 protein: CASSSPGQDKDEQFF. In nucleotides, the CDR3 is TGTGCCAGCAGCTCTCCCGGACAAGACAAAGATGAGCAGTTCTTC.

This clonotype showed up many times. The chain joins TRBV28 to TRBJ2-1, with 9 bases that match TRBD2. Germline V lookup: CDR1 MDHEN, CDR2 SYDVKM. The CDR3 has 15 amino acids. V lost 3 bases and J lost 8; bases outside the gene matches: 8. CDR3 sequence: CASSFLAGAGDEQFF. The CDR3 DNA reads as TGTGCCAGCAGTTTCTTAGCGGGAGCGGGGGATGAGCAGTTCTTC.

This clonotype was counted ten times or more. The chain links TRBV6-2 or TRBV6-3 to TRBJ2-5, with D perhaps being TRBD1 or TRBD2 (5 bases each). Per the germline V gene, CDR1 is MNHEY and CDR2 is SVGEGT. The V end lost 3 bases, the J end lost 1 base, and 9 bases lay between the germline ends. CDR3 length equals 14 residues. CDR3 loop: CASSYIGTQETQYF. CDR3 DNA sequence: TGTGCCAGCAGTTATATCGGGACCCAAGAGACCCAGTACTTC.

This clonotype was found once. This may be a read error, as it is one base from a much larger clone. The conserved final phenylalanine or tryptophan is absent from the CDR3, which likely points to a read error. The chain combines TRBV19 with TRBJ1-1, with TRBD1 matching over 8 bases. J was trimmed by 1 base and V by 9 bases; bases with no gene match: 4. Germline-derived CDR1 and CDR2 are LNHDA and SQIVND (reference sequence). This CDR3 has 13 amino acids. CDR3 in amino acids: CASKTGANTEAFL. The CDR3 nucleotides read TGTGCCAGCAAGACAGGGGCGAACACTGAAGCTTTCCTT.

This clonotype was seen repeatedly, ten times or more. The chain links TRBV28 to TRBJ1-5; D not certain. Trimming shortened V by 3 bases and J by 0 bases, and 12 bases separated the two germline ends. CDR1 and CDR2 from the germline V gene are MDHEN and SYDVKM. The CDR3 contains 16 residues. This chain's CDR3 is CASSFGSVYSNQPQHF. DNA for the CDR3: TGTGCCAGCAGTTTCGGTTCGGTTTATAGCAATCAGCCCCAGCATTTT. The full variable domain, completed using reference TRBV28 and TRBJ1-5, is DVKVTQSSRYLVKRTGEKVFLECVQDMDHENMFWYRQDPGLGLRLIYFSYDVKMKEKGDIPEGYSVSREKKERFSLILESASTNQTSMYLCASSFGSVYSNQPQHFGDGTRLSIL.

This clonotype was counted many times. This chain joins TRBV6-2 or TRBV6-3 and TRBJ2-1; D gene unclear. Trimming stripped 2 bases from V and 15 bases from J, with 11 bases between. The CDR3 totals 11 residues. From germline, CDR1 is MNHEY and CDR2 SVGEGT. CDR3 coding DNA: TGTGCCAGCAGTTACCCCACCCTGCCGTTCTTC. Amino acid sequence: CASSYPTLPFF.

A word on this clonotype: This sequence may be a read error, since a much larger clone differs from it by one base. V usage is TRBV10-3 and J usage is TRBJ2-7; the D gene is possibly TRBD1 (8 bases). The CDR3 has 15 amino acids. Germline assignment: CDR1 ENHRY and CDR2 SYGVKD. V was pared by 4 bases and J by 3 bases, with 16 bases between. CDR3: CAISGGGQEGYEQYF. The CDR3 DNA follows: TGTGCCATCAGTGGGGGGGGACAGGAAGGCTACGAGCAGTACTTC.

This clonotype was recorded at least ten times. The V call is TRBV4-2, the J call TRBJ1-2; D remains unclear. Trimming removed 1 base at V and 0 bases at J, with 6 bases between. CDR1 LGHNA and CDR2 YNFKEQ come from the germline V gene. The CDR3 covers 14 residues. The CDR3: CASSQVGTNYGYTF. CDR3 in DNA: TGTGCCAGCAGCCAAGTAGGGACTAACTATGGCTACACCTTC.

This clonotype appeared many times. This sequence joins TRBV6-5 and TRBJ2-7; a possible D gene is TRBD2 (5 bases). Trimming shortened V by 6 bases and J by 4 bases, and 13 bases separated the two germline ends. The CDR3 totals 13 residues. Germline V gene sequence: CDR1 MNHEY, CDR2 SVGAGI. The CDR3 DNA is TGTGCCAGCAGCCCGCTGGGAGATTACGAGCAGTACTTC. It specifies CASSPLGDYEQYF.

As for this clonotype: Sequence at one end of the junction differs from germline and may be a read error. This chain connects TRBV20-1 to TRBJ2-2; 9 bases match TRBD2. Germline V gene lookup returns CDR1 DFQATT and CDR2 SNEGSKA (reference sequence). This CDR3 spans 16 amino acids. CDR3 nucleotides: TGCAGTGCTAGAGATCGGCTAGCGGGGAACACCCGGGAGCTGTTTTTT. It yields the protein CSARDRLAGNTRELFF.

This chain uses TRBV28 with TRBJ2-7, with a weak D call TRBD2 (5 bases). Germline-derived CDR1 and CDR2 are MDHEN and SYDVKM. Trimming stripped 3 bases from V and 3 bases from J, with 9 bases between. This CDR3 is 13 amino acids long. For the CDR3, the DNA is TGTGCCAGCAGTTTTGTGGGGAGCTACGAGCAGTACTTC. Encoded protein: CASSFVGSYEQYF.